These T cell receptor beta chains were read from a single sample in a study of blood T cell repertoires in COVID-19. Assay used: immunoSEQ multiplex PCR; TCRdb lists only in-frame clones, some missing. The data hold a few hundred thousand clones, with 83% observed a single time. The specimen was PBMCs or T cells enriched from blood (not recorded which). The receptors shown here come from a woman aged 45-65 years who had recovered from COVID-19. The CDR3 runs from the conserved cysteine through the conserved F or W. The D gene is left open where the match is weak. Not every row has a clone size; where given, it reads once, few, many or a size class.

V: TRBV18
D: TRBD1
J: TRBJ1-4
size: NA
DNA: TGTGCCAGCTCCCTACAGGGGGGAAATGAAAAACTGTTTTTT
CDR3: CASSLQGGNEKLFF

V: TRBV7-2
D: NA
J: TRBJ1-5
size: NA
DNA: TGTGCCAGCAGCTCATATCCAGGTTCCCTTCAGCCCCAGCATTTT
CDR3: CASSSYPGSLQPQHF

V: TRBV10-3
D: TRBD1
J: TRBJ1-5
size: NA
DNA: TGTGCCATCAGTGAAGGACAGGGGGCCAGTCAGCCCCAGCATTTT
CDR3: CAISEGQGASQPQHF

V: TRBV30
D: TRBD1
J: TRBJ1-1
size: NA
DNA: TGTGCCTGGAGTGTACAGGGGAGGGAAGCTTTCTTT
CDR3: CAWSVQGREAFF

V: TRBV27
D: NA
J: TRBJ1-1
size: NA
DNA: TGTGCCAGCAGTCCCACGTACCGGGGGAACACTGAAGCTTTCTTT
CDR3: CASSPTYRGNTEAFF

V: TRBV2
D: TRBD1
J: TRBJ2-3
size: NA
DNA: TGTGCCAGCAGTGAAGAAGGGACAGGGGTTACAGATACGCAGTATTTT
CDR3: CASSEEGTGVTDTQYF

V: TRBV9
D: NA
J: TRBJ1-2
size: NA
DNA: TGTGCCAGCAGCGTAGCAGAGGGATATGGCTACACCTTC
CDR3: CASSVAEGYGYTF

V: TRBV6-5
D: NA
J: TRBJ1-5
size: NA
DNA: TGTGCCAGCACCAATCCGGCGGGACGAAATCAGCCCCAGCATTTT
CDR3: CASTNPAGRNQPQHF

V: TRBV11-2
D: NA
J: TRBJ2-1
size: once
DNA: TGTGCCAGCAGCCTCGAGTATGAGCAGTTCTTC
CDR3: CASSLEYEQFF

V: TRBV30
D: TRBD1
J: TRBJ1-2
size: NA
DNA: TGTGCCTGGACGGGACAGGGGATCAACTATGGCTACACCTTC
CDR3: CAWTGQGINYGYTF

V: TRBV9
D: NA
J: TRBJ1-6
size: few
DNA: TGTGCCAGCAGCTCCGGGACACGTGATAATTCACCCCTCCACTTT
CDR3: CASSSGTRDNSPLHF

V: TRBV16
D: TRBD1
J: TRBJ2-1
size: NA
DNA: TGTGCCAGCAGCCAATCTGTGACAGGGGGGTCCAATGAGCAGTTCTTC
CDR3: CASSQSVTGGSNEQFF

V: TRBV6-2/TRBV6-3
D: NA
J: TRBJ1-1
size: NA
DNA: TGTGCCAGCAGTTACTCGATCCGAGCTGAAGCTTTCTTT
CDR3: CASSYSIRAEAFF

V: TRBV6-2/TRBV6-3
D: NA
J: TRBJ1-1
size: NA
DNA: TGTGCCAGCAGTTACCATGGGGGCCCGAACACTGAAGCTTTCTTT
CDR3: CASSYHGGPNTEAFF

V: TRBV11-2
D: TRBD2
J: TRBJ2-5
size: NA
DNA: TGTGCCAGCAGCCCCGGGGGACTAGCGAGTTACTTC
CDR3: CASSPGGLASYF

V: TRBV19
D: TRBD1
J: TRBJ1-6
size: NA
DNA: TGTGCCACCCCGGGGGGACAGGGCCCCTATAATTCACCCCTCCACTTT
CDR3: CATPGGQGPYNSPLHF

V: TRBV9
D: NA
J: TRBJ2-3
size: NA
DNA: TGTGCCAGCAGTAGCGGCGGTGGCACAGATACGCAGTATTTT
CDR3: CASSSGGGTDTQYF

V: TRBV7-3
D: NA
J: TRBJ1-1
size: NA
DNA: TGTGCCAGCAGCTTAGGGGGGTTTAGTGAAGCTTTCTTT
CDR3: CASSLGGFSEAFF

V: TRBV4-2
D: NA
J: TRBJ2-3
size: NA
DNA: TGTGCCAGCAGCCAAGATCAGGTTAGGCGCACAGATACGCAGTATTTT
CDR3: CASSQDQVRRTDTQYF

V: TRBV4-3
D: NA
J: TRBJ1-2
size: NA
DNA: TGCGCCAGCAGCCAAGGCAGGGGCCTATGGAGTTACACCTTC
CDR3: CASSQGRGLWSYTF

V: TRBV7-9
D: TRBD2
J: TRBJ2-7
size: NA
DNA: TGTGCCAGCAGCTTAACCACGGGACTAGCGGGAGAGAACGAGCAGTACTTC
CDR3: CASSLTTGLAGENEQYF

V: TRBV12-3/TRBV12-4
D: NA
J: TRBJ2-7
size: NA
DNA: TGTGCCAGCAGGCGACAGGCCTACTACGAGCAGTACTTC
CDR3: CASRRQAYYEQYF

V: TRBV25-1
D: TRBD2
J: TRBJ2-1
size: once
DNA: TGTGCCAGCAGAGCCTCTGTCGGACTAGCGGACAATGAGCAGTTCTTC
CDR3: CASRASVGLADNEQFF

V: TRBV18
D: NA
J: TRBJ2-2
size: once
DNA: TGTGCCAGCTCAGGGCTGATCGGCACCGGGGAGCTGTTTTTT
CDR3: CASSGLIGTGELFF

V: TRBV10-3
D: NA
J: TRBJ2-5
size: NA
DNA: TGTGCCATCACCCCCCAGATCGAAGAGACCCAGTACTTC
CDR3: CAITPQIEETQYF